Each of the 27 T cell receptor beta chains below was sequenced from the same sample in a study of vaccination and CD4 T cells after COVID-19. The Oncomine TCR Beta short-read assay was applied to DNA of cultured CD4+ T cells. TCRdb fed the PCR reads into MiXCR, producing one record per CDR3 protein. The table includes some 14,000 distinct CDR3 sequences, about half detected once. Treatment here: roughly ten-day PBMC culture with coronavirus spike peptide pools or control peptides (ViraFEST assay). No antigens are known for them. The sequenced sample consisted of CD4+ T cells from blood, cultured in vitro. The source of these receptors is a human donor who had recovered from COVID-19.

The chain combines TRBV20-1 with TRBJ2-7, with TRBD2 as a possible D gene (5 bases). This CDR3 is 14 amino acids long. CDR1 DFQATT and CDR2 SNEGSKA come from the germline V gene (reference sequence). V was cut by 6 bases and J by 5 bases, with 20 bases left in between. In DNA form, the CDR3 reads TGCAGTGCCGTGCCAAGGAGGTTCCGGAACGAGCAGTACTTC. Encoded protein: CSAVPRRFRNEQYF.

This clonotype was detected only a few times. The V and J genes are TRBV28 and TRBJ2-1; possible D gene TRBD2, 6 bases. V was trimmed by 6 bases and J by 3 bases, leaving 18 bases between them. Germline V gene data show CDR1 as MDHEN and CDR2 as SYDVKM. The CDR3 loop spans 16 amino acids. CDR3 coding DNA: TGTGCCAGCAGGAGGACTAACTCGAGGATCTACAATGAGCAGTTCTTC. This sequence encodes CASRRTNSRIYNEQFF.

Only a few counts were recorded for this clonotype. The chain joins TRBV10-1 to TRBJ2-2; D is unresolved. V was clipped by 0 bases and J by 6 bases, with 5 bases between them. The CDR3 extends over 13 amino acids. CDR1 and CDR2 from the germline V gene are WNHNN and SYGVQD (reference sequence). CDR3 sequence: CASSESGAGELFF. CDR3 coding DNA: TGCGCCAGCAGTGAGTCGGGCGCCGGGGAGCTGTTTTTT.

CDR3 amino acids: CASRRTSGTSYNEQFF. The CDR3 coding sequence is TGTGCCAGCAGGAGGACTAGCGGAACGTCCTACAATGAGCAGTTCTTC. V and J are TRBV7-8 and TRBJ2-1; 10 bases align to TRBD2. With V trimmed by 6 bases and J by 1 base, 6 bases remained unmatched. Per the germline V gene, CDR1 is SGHVS and CDR2 is FQNEAQ. The CDR3 consists of 16 residues.

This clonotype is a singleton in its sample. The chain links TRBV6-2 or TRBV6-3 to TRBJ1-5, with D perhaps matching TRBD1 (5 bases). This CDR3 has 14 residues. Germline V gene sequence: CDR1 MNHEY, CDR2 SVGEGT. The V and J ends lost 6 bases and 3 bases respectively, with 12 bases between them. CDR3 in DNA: TGTGCCAGCAGAGCCGGGACCAACAATCAGCCCCAGCATTTT. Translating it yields CASRAGTNNQPQHF.

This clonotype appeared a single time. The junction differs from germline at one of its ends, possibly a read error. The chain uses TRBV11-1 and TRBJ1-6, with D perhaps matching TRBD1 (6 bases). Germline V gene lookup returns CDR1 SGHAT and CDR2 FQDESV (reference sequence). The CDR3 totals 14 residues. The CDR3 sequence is CASSQGGGPSALHF. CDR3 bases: TGTGCCAGCAGCCAAGGGGGGGGCCCTTCAGCCCTCCACTTT.

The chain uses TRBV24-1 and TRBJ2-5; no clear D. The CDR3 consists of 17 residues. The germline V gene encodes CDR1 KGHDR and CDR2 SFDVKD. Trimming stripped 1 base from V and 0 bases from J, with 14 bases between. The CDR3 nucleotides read TGTGCCACCAGTGATTTAGTGGGCGGAGTCCACCAAGAGACCCAGTACTTC. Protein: CATSDLVGGVHQETQYF.

The CDR3 DNA is TGCAGTGCTAGAGATCTTGACAGGGGTTTGGAGACCCAGTACTTC. Encoded protein: CSARDLDRGLETQYF. The V call is TRBV20-1, the J call TRBJ2-5; 8 nucleotides line up with TRBD1. The CDR3 runs 15 residues. Germline V gene sequence: CDR1 DFQATT, CDR2 SNEGSKA (reference sequence). Trimming took 0 bases from V and 5 from J; bases not matched to a gene: 8.

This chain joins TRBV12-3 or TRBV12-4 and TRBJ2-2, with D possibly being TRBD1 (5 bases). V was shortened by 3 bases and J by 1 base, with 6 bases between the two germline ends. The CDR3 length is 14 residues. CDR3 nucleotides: TGTGCCAGCAGTTTCCAGGGGAACACCGGGGAGCTGTTTTTT. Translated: CASSFQGNTGELFF.

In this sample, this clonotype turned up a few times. The CDR3 loop is CASSENIGGNQPQHF. The DNA for the CDR3 is TGTGCCAGCAGTGAAAATATCGGGGGCAATCAGCCCCAGCATTTT. V gene TRBV2 combines with J gene TRBJ1-5; no clear D gene. The CDR3 has 15 amino acids. V lost 2 bases, J lost 2 bases, and 10 bases lay in between. Germline values: CDR1 SNHLY, CDR2 FYNNEI.

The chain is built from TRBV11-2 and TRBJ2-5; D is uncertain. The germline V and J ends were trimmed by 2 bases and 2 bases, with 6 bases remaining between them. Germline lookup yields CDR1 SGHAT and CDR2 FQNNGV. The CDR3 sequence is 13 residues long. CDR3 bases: TGTGCCAGCAGCTTACGGCTACAAGAGACCCAGTACTTC. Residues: CASSLRLQETQYF.

Here the CDR3 reads CASSLNRDAEKLFF. The CDR3, as DNA: TGTGCCAGCAGCTTAAACCGGGACGCCGAAAAACTGTTTTTT. The V gene is TRBV7-2, the J gene TRBJ1-4, with D perhaps TRBD1 (5 bases). V dropped 2 bases and J dropped 8 bases, with 12 bases sitting between them. This CDR3 has 14 residues. Germline CDR1 SGHTA, CDR2 FQGNSA.

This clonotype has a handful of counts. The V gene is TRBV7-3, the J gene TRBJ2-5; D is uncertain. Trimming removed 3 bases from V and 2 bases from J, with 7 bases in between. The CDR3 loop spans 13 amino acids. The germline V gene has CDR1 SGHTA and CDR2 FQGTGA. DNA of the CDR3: TGTGCCAGCAGCTTTTCCCTTCAAGAGACCCAGTACTTC. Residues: CASSFSLQETQYF.

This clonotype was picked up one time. CDR3 coding DNA: TGTGCCAGCAGCAAAGGGCAGGGGCCAGCCCTCCACTTT. It codes for CASSKGQGPALHF. The rearrangement links TRBV21-1 to TRBJ1-6; the D call of TRBD1 is as the table states it, not checked on the DNA. TRBV21-1 is classified as a pseudogene. The CDR3 is 13 residues long.

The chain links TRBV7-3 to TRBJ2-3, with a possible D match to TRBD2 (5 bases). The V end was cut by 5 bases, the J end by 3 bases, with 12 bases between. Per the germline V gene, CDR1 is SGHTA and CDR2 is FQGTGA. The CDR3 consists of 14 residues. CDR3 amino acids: CASSSGSGTDTQYF. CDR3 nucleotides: TGTGCCAGCAGCAGCGGTTCGGGAACAGATACGCAGTATTTT. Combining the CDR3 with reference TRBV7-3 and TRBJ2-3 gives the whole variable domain GAGVSQTPSNKVTEKGKYVELRCDPISGHTALYWYRQSLGQGPEFLIYFQGTGAADDSGLPNDRFFAVRPEGSVSTLKIQRTERGDSAVYLCASSSGSGTDTQYFGPGTRLTVL.

CDR3: CAWSTPVMGRITEAFF. CDR3 sequence (DNA): TGTGCCTGGAGCACTCCGGTAATGGGTAGAATCACTGAAGCTTTCTTT. This chain joins TRBV30 and TRBJ1-1, with D uncertain. CDR1 GTSNPN and CDR2 SVGIG come from the germline V gene (reference sequence). Trimming pared 3 bases from V and 4 bases from J, leaving 21 bases between. The CDR3 has 16 residues. The entire variable domain, with the rest obtained from reference TRBV30 and TRBJ1-1, is as follows: SQTIHQWPATLVQPVGSPLSLECTVEGTSNPNLYWYRQAAGRGLQLLFYSVGIGQISSEVPQNLSASRPQDRQFILSSKKLLLSDSGFYLCAWSTPVMGRITEAFFGQGTRLTVV.

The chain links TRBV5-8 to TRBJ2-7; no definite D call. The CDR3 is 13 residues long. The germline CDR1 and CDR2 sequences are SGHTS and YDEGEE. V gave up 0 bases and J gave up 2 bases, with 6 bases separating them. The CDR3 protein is CASSLDQTYEQYF. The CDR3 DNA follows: TGTGCCAGCAGCTTGGATCAGACCTACGAGCAGTACTTC. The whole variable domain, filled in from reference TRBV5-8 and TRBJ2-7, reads EAGVTQSPTHLIKTRGQQATLRCSPISGHTSVYWYQQALGLGLQFLLWYDEGEERNRGNFPPRFSGRQFPNYSSELNVNALELEDSALYLCASSLDQTYEQYFGPGTRLTVT.

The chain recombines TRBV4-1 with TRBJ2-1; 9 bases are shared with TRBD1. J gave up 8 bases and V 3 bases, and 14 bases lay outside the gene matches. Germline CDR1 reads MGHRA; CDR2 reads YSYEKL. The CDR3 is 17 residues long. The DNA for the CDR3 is TGCGCCAGCAGCCACGTTATTCCCCGGGACAGGGAATATGAGCAGTTCTTC. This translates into CASSHVIPRDREYEQFF.

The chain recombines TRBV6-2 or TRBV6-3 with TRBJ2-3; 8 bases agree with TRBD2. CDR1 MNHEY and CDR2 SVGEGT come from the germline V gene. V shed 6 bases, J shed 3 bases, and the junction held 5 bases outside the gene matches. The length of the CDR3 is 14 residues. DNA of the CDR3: TGTGCCAGCAGGATGGGCGGGAGGACAGATACGCAGTATTTT. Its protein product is CASRMGGRTDTQYF.

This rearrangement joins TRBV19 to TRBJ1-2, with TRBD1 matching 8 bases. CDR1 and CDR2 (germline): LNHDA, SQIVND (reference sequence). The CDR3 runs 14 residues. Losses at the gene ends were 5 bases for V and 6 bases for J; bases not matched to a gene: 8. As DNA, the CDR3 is TGTGCCAGTAGTCCCCAGGGGGCGCATAATGGCTACACCTTC. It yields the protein CASSPQGAHNGYTF. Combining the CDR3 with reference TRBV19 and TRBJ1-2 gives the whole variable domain DGGITQSPKYLFRKEGQNVTLSCEQNLNHDAMYWYRQDPGQGLRLIYYSQIVNDFQKGDIAEGYSVSREKKESFPLTVTSAQKNPTAFYLCASSPQGAHNGYTFGSGTRLTVV.

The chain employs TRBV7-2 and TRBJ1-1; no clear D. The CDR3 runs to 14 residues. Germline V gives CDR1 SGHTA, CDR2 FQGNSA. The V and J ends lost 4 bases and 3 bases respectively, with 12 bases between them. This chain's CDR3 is CASSWTPGDTEAFF. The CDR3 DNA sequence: TGTGCCAGCAGCTGGACGCCCGGGGACACTGAAGCTTTCTTT. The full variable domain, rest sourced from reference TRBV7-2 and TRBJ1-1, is GAGVSQSPSNKVTEKGKDVELRCDPISGHTALYWYRQSLGQGLEFLIYFQGNSAPDKSGLPSDRFSAERTGGSVSTLTIQRTQQEDSAVYLCASSWTPGDTEAFFGQGTRLTVV.

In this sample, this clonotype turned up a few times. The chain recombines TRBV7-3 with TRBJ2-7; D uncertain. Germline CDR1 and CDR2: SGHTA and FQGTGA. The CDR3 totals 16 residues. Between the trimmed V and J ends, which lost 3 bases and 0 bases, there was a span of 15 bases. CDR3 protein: CASSLMKRKSSYEQYF. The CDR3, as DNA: TGTGCCAGCAGCTTGATGAAGAGGAAGAGCTCCTACGAGCAGTACTTC. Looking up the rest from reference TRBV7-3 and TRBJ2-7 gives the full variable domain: GAGVSQTPSNKVTEKGKYVELRCDPISGHTALYWYRQSLGQGPEFLIYFQGTGAADDSGLPNDRFFAVRPEGSVSTLKIQRTERGDSAVYLCASSLMKRKSSYEQYFGPGTRLTVT.

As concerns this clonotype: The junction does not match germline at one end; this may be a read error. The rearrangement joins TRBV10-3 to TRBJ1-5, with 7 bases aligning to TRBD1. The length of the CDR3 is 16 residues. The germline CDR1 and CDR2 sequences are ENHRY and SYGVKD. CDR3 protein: CASSYTNRGGNQPQHF. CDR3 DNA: TGTGCCAGCAGTTACACGAACAGGGGCGGGAATCAGCCCCAGCATTTT.

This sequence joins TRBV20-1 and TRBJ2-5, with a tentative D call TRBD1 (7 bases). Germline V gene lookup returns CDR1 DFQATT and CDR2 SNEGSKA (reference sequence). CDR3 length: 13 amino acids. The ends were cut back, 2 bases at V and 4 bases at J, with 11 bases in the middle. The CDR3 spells CSARSQGGETQYF. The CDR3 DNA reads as TGCAGTGCTAGATCTCAGGGGGGAGAGACCCAGTACTTC.

Here the CDR3 reads CSATNSYEQYF. The CDR3 region has the DNA TGCAGTGCTACGAACAGCTACGAGCAGTACTTC. The rearrangement uses TRBV20-1 and TRBJ2-7; D is uncertain. Trimming pared 4 bases from V and 3 bases from J, leaving 7 bases between. The CDR3 consists of 11 residues. CDR1 and CDR2 from the germline V gene are DFQATT and SNEGSKA (reference sequence).

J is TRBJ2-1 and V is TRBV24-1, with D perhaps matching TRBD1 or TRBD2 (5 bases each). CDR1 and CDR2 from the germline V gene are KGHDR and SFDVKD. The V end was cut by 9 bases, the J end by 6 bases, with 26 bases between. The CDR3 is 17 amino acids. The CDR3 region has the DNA TGTGCCACCCAGAACGTGCCGGGGCGGCAGGACTCCAATGAGCAGTTCTTC. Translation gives CATQNVPGRQDSNEQFF.

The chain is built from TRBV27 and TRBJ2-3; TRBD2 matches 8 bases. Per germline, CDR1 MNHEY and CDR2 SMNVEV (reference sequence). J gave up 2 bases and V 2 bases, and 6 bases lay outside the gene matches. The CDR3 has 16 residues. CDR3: CASSLGAGANTDTQYF. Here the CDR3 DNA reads TGTGCCAGCAGTTTAGGAGCGGGGGCCAACACAGATACGCAGTATTTT.